The sequence of this TCR beta chain was determined in a study of early T cells in non-severe SARS-CoV-2 infection. Unique molecular identifiers were affixed to single, distinct cDNA molecules. MiXCR, run by TCRdb on the 5' RACE reads, gives a single entry per CDR3 protein. The sample shows roughly 29,000 distinct CDR3 sequences, 2.9% of them seen only once. In its sample, this clonotype was seen many times. Looked up from germline, CDR1 is SGDLS and CDR2 is YYNGEE. Deletions cut 4 bases from V and 2 bases from J, with 15 bases between. The CDR3 contains 16 residues. Sequenced: whole blood. The J gene is TRBJ2-2, the V gene TRBV9, with D possibly TRBD1 on 6 matching bases. This clonotype was obtained from an adult who was a healthcare worker with PCR-confirmed SARS-CoV-2 infection or an uninfected control (not recorded which). In DNA, the CDR3 is TGTGCCAGCAGCACCGGACAGTCCCGCAACACCGGGGAGCTGTTTTTT. This translates into CASSTGQSRNTGELFF.